Listed below are T cell receptor beta chains from one sample, sequenced in a study of blood T cell repertoires in COVID-19. Profiled with immunoSEQ multiplex PCR; TCRdb holds only in-frame clones, not every one. This repertoire shows hundreds of thousands of clones, approximately 84% found once; its top ten account for 1.5% to 2%. Material for sequencing was peripheral blood. These receptors all come from an elderly woman with acute or convalescent COVID-19. The CDR3 runs from the conserved cysteine through the conserved F or W. D genes are given only for firm matches. Expanded clones are given a class, and other clones once, few, many or no size at all.

clone size: -; J gene: TRBJ2-1; D gene: -; V gene: TRBV29-1; CDR3 DNA: TGCAGCGTTCAGGTCCCAGGCCGTAGGGAGCAGTTCTTC; CDR3 protein: CSVQVPGRREQFF
clone size: once; J gene: TRBJ1-6; D gene: -; V gene: TRBV4-1; CDR3 DNA: TGCGCCAGCAGCCCTACAGGGAATAATTCACCCCTCCACTTT; CDR3 protein: CASSPTGNNSPLHF
clone size: -; J gene: TRBJ2-2; D gene: -; V gene: TRBV12-5; CDR3 DNA: TGTGCTAGTGGTTTGAACCTCAAACCTACCCCACACACCGGGGAGCTGTTTTTT; CDR3 protein: CASGLNLKPTPHTGELFF
clone size: -; J gene: TRBJ2-7; D gene: TRBD2; V gene: TRBV7-7; CDR3 DNA: TGTGCCAGCAGCCCGGGACTAGCGGGGGGACGCTACGAGCAGTACTTC; CDR3 protein: CASSPGLAGGRYEQYF
clone size: -; J gene: TRBJ1-4; D gene: TRBD1; V gene: TRBV7-2; CDR3 DNA: TGTGCCAGCAGCTTAGGACGGACAGGTTATAATGAAAAACTGTTTTTT; CDR3 protein: CASSLGRTGYNEKLFF
clone size: -; J gene: TRBJ2-1; D gene: -; V gene: TRBV10-3; CDR3 DNA: TGTGCCATCAGTGAGTTCAACAGGGAGCAGTTCTTC; CDR3 protein: CAISEFNREQFF
clone size: -; J gene: TRBJ1-4; D gene: TRBD1; V gene: TRBV18; CDR3 DNA: TGTGCCAGCTCACCGGACAGGCTGCGAGAAAAACTGTTTTTT; CDR3 protein: CASSPDRLREKLFF
clone size: -; J gene: TRBJ2-1; D gene: TRBD1; V gene: TRBV6-4; CDR3 DNA: TGTGCCAGCAGTGCAGACAGGGGCCTTTGGTATGAGCAGTTCTTC; CDR3 protein: CASSADRGLWYEQFF
clone size: -; J gene: TRBJ2-6; D gene: -; V gene: TRBV3-1/TRBV3-2; CDR3 DNA: TGTGCCAGCAGCCAAGGCAGGGCTGGGGCCAACGTCCTGACTTTC; CDR3 protein: CASSQGRAGANVLTF
clone size: few; J gene: TRBJ2-5; D gene: -; V gene: TRBV7-3; CDR3 DNA: TGTGCCAGCGGCCCGGGACTTATCGAGGGAGAGACCCAGTACTTC; CDR3 protein: CASGPGLIEGETQYF
clone size: -; J gene: TRBJ2-1; D gene: TRBD2; V gene: TRBV18; CDR3 DNA: TGTGCCAGCTCGCGCGGACTAGCGGGAGGGTCTGACAATGAGCAGTTCTTC; CDR3 protein: CASSRGLAGGSDNEQFF
clone size: -; J gene: TRBJ2-5; D gene: -; V gene: TRBV3-1/TRBV3-2; CDR3 DNA: TGTGCCAGCAGCCAGAGGGGGAGAGAGACCCAGTACTTC; CDR3 protein: CASSQRGRETQYF
clone size: -; J gene: TRBJ1-2; D gene: -; V gene: TRBV7-9; CDR3 DNA: TGTGCCAGCAGCTTAGCCGGTTCATTTGGCTACACCTTC; CDR3 protein: CASSLAGSFGYTF
clone size: -; J gene: TRBJ1-2; D gene: TRBD1; V gene: TRBV19; CDR3 DNA: TGTGCCAGTAGTATTGGGGACAGGAGAGTCTATGGCTACACCTTC; CDR3 protein: CASSIGDRRVYGYTF
clone size: -; J gene: TRBJ1-3; D gene: TRBD1; V gene: TRBV9; CDR3 DNA: TGTGCCAGCAGCGCCCGACAGGGGGGCTCGGCTGGAAACACCATATATTTT; CDR3 protein: CASSARQGGSAGNTIYF
clone size: -; J gene: TRBJ2-1; D gene: TRBD2; V gene: TRBV7-8; CDR3 DNA: TGTGCCAGCAGCTTAAATACGGGAGGGTATGAGCAGTTCTTC; CDR3 protein: CASSLNTGGYEQFF
clone size: -; J gene: TRBJ2-1; D gene: -; V gene: TRBV5-4; CDR3 DNA: TGTGCCAGCAGTGGAAAACAGGGAAAATACAATGAGCAGTTCTTC; CDR3 protein: CASSGKQGKYNEQFF
clone size: -; J gene: TRBJ1-1; D gene: -; V gene: TRBV7-8; CDR3 DNA: TGTGCCAGCAGCTTAGGTTTTTGGGGAGGTACTGAAGCTTTCTTT; CDR3 protein: CASSLGFWGGTEAFF
clone size: -; J gene: TRBJ2-3; D gene: -; V gene: TRBV18; CDR3 DNA: TGTGCCAGCTCACCACGAAGTTCAAACCGGGGCACAGATACGCAGTATTTT; CDR3 protein: CASSPRSSNRGTDTQYF